A selection of T cell receptor beta chains follows, all from one sample in a study of T cell responses to AZD1222 COVID-19 vaccine. Generated by immunoSEQ multiplex PCR, the TCRdb table keeps only in-frame clones and is missing some. The sample has about 160,000 clones, roughly 90% seen once. The material was peripheral blood, obtained 28 days after the second AZD1222 dose. These receptors were collected from an adult who received the AZD1222 COVID-19 vaccine. Both conserved end residues are part of each CDR3. The order of the fields is D gene, V gene, J gene, clone size, CDR3 DNA, CDR3 protein. The D gene is left open where the match is weak. Clone size is given for some rows only: seen once, a few or many times, or a class if the clone is expanded.

D: -; V: TRBV12-3/TRBV12-4; J: TRBJ1-1; size: -; DNA: TGTGCCAGCGGCCCGGACCAGGGGAGAGAAGCTTTCTTT; CDR3: CASGPDQGREAFF
D: -; V: TRBV6-6; J: TRBJ1-5; size: once; DNA: TGTGCCAGCAGTACCGGGAATCAGCCCCAGCATTTT; CDR3: CASSTGNQPQHF
D: -; V: TRBV7-8; J: TRBJ1-3; size: -; DNA: TGTGCCAGCAGCCGAGGCCGGTATTCGGGGGAAGTTGGAAACACCATATATTTT; CDR3: CASSRGRYSGEVGNTIYF
D: TRBD1; V: TRBV3-1/TRBV3-2; J: TRBJ1-5; size: once; DNA: TGTGCCAGCAGCCCGTGGACAGGGGGCGTGGGTCAGCCCCAGCATTTT; CDR3: CASSPWTGGVGQPQHF
D: -; V: TRBV5-1; J: TRBJ1-3; size: -; DNA: TGCGCCAGCAGCCTGGAGGGAAACACCATATATTTT; CDR3: CASSLEGNTIYF
D: -; V: TRBV5-6; J: TRBJ1-3; size: -; DNA: TGTGCCAGCAGCTTGGGGGGGCTTGGAAACACCATATATTTT; CDR3: CASSLGGLGNTIYF
D: TRBD2; V: TRBV7-3; J: TRBJ2-7; size: -; DNA: TGTGCCAGCAGCTTAGCGGGGGAGAGCTCCTACGAGCAGTACTTC; CDR3: CASSLAGESSYEQYF
D: -; V: TRBV27; J: TRBJ2-1; size: -; DNA: TGTGCCAGCAGTCCTAGCAGGGTGAATGAGCAGTTCTTC; CDR3: CASSPSRVNEQFF
D: -; V: TRBV9; J: TRBJ1-4; size: -; DNA: TGTGCCCAGGGAGGACCTAATGAAAAACTGTTTTTT; CDR3: CAQGGPNEKLFF
D: TRBD1; V: TRBV29-1; J: TRBJ2-2; size: -; DNA: TGCAGCGTTGGGGGACAGGGGTTGGGCACCGGGGAGCTGTTTTTT; CDR3: CSVGGQGLGTGELFF
D: -; V: TRBV3-1/TRBV3-2; J: TRBJ1-1; size: once; DNA: TGTGCCAGCAGCCCCGGAACGTACACTGAAGCTTTCTTT; CDR3: CASSPGTYTEAFF
D: -; V: TRBV7-8; J: TRBJ1-5; size: -; DNA: TGTGCCAGCAGCTTAGATTACCAAGCTTATAGCAATCAGCCCCAGCATTTT; CDR3: CASSLDYQAYSNQPQHF
D: -; V: TRBV6-1; J: TRBJ1-6; size: few; DNA: TGTGCCAGCAGTGAGGAATCGTGGGGGGATTCACCCCTCCACTTT; CDR3: CASSEESWGDSPLHF
D: -; V: TRBV7-3; J: TRBJ2-2; size: -; DNA: TGTGCCAGCAGCTCGGCTAGCGGGGAGCTGTTTTTT; CDR3: CASSSASGELFF
D: -; V: TRBV13; J: TRBJ2-3; size: -; DNA: TGTGCCAGCAGAGCTCATCGAACAGGAACGAGGGGTTCAGATACGCAGTATTTT; CDR3: CASRAHRTGTRGSDTQYF
D: -; V: TRBV27; J: TRBJ2-1; size: -; DNA: TGTGCCAGCAGTTTACTCTTATCCGACAATGAGCAGTTCTTC; CDR3: CASSLLLSDNEQFF
D: TRBD1; V: TRBV3-1/TRBV3-2; J: TRBJ2-7; size: -; DNA: TGTGCCAGCAGCCACCTCGGGACAGGGGCCTCCTACGAGCAGTACTTC; CDR3: CASSHLGTGASYEQYF
D: TRBD1; V: TRBV4-1; J: TRBJ1-5; size: -; DNA: TGCGCCAGCAGCCAAGATGCCGGCAGGGGGAATCAGCCCCAGCATTTT; CDR3: CASSQDAGRGNQPQHF
D: -; V: TRBV10-3; J: TRBJ1-1; size: -; DNA: TGTGCCATCAGCGGGGGGGGTTTGAACACTGAAGCTTTCTTT; CDR3: CAISGGGLNTEAFF
D: -; V: TRBV6-5; J: TRBJ2-7; size: few; DNA: TGTGCCAGCAGTTACGGGTCGAGTCTCCCCTACGAGCAGTACTTC; CDR3: CASSYGSSLPYEQYF
D: TRBD2; V: TRBV7-2; J: TRBJ2-7; size: -; DNA: TGTGCCAGCAGCCAGCGGGGGGGGCCCTACGAGCAGTACTTC; CDR3: CASSQRGGPYEQYF
D: -; V: TRBV6-2/TRBV6-3; J: TRBJ2-2; size: -; DNA: TGTGCCAGCAGTTACTCGGACTACACCGGGGAGCTGTTTTTT; CDR3: CASSYSDYTGELFF
D: -; V: TRBV24-1; J: TRBJ2-1; size: -; DNA: TGTGCCACCAGTGAGCTAAATGAGCAGTTCTTC; CDR3: CATSELNEQFF
D: -; V: TRBV6-5; J: TRBJ2-5; size: -; DNA: TGTGCCAGCAGGGGCGGGGTGGAGTACCAAGAGACCCAGTACTTC; CDR3: CASRGGVEYQETQYF
D: -; V: TRBV5-5; J: TRBJ1-2; size: -; DNA: TGTGCCAGCAGCTTGGTGGGAAGGGGAAACTATGGCTACACCTTC; CDR3: CASSLVGRGNYGYTF
D: -; V: TRBV4-1; J: TRBJ1-6; size: -; DNA: TGCGCCAGCAGCCAGTCGGGGGCCTATAATTCACCCCTCCACTTT; CDR3: CASSQSGAYNSPLHF
D: TRBD2; V: TRBV7-2; J: TRBJ2-2; size: -; DNA: TGTGCCAGCAGCTTTGGACTAGCGGGGGGCAATACCGGGGAGCTGTTTTTT; CDR3: CASSFGLAGGNTGELFF
D: -; V: TRBV12-3/TRBV12-4; J: TRBJ1-1; size: -; DNA: TGTGCCAGCAGCACTGACTCTGAAGCTTTCTTT; CDR3: CASSTDSEAFF
D: -; V: TRBV2; J: TRBJ1-1; size: -; DNA: TGTGCCAGCAGTGGACAGAGAAGCACTGAAGCTTTCTTT; CDR3: CASSGQRSTEAFF
D: -; V: TRBV3-1/TRBV3-2; J: TRBJ1-2; size: -; DNA: TGTGCCAGCAGCCAAAGAGACAGGAACTATGGCTACACCTTC; CDR3: CASSQRDRNYGYTF
D: -; V: TRBV3-1/TRBV3-2; J: TRBJ1-2; size: -; DNA: TGTGCCAGCAGCCGAGGACAGTTGGGGGGCGTTTATGGCTACACCTTC; CDR3: CASSRGQLGGVYGYTF
D: -; V: TRBV6-1; J: TRBJ1-1; size: once; DNA: TGTGCCAGCAGTGAATTGTGGGCTTGGGCTTTCTTT; CDR3: CASSELWAWAFF
D: -; V: TRBV5-1; J: TRBJ1-1; size: once; DNA: TGCGCCAGCAGCGGGATCCGACCCGCGAACACTGAAGCTTTCTTT; CDR3: CASSGIRPANTEAFF
D: -; V: TRBV19; J: TRBJ1-1; size: -; DNA: TGTGCCAGTAGTATTAAGGCCCTCCGGGCCACTGAAGCTTTCTTT; CDR3: CASSIKALRATEAFF
D: TRBD1; V: TRBV6-2/TRBV6-3; J: TRBJ1-5; size: -; DNA: TGTGCCAGCAGCGGGACAGGGAACAATCAGCCCCAGCATTTT; CDR3: CASSGTGNNQPQHF
D: -; V: TRBV5-1; J: TRBJ1-4; size: few; DNA: TGCGCCAGCAGCTTGGCCGGAGGGGCAGAAGAAAAACTGTTTTTT; CDR3: CASSLAGGAEEKLFF
D: -; V: TRBV12-3/TRBV12-4; J: TRBJ1-2; size: -; DNA: TGTGCCAGCAGATCAATGGCCTATGGCTACACCTTC; CDR3: CASRSMAYGYTF
D: -; V: TRBV6-5; J: TRBJ1-5; size: once; DNA: TGTGCCAGCACCACAACGGATAGCAATCAGCCCCAGCATTTT; CDR3: CASTTTDSNQPQHF
D: TRBD1; V: TRBV28; J: TRBJ1-1; size: -; DNA: TGTGCCAGCAGACAGGGGACATTACCCACTGAAGCTTTCTTT; CDR3: CASRQGTLPTEAFF
D: -; V: TRBV27; J: TRBJ1-5; size: once; DNA: TGTGCCAGCAGTTTGTCCGGCAATCAGCCCCAGCATTTT; CDR3: CASSLSGNQPQHF
D: -; V: TRBV12-3/TRBV12-4; J: TRBJ1-2; size: -; DNA: TGTGCCAGCAGTTTAGCGCGGGGGTATGGCTACACCTTC; CDR3: CASSLARGYGYTF
D: -; V: TRBV7-2; J: TRBJ2-7; size: once; DNA: TGTGCCAGCAGCTTAGGAACAGGGACGGGGGAGCAGTACTTC; CDR3: CASSLGTGTGEQYF
D: -; V: TRBV5-1; J: TRBJ2-7; size: few; DNA: TGCGCCAGCAGCTTGGTATTGGAGGGAACCGAGCAGTACTTC; CDR3: CASSLVLEGTEQYF
D: -; V: TRBV7-2; J: TRBJ1-4; size: -; DNA: TGTGCCAGCAGCTTCGACAGCCATAATGAAAAACTGTTTTTT; CDR3: CASSFDSHNEKLFF
D: -; V: TRBV5-4; J: TRBJ2-7; size: -; DNA: TGTGCCAGCAGCAAGAACACGGCCCACTACGAGCAGTACTTC; CDR3: CASSKNTAHYEQYF
D: -; V: TRBV5-1; J: TRBJ1-1; size: -; DNA: TGCGCCAGCAGCTTGCTGGGGGGGAATACTGAAGCTTTCTTT; CDR3: CASSLLGGNTEAFF
D: TRBD1; V: TRBV30; J: TRBJ2-1; size: -; DNA: TGTGCCTGGAGTGTATCAGGGGGCAACAATGAGCAGTTCTTC; CDR3: CAWSVSGGNNEQFF
D: -; V: TRBV4-2; J: TRBJ2-7; size: few; DNA: TGTGCCAGCAGCCTTCTGGGGGTTGGGGCCTACGAGCAGTACTTC; CDR3: CASSLLGVGAYEQYF
D: TRBD1; V: TRBV6-2/TRBV6-3; J: TRBJ1-5; size: once; DNA: TGTGCCAGCAGTCACAGGGGGCGCGACAATCAGCCCCAGCATTTT; CDR3: CASSHRGRDNQPQHF
D: TRBD1; V: TRBV6-5; J: TRBJ1-2; size: once; DNA: TGTGCCAGCAGTTACGGACAGGGTGATGGCTACACCTTC; CDR3: CASSYGQGDGYTF
D: TRBD1; V: TRBV29-1; J: TRBJ1-5; size: -; DNA: TGCAGCGTCACAGGGGGCGCGGGACAGCCCCAGCATTTT; CDR3: CSVTGGAGQPQHF
D: TRBD1; V: TRBV6-5; J: TRBJ1-3; size: -; DNA: TGTGCCAGCAGTCTCGACAGGGTTGGAAACACCATATATTTT; CDR3: CASSLDRVGNTIYF
D: -; V: TRBV5-5; J: TRBJ1-2; size: -; DNA: TGTGCCAGCAGCTCATCCCCCGGCCCCTATGGCTACACCTTC; CDR3: CASSSSPGPYGYTF
D: TRBD2; V: TRBV3-1/TRBV3-2; J: TRBJ2-7; size: -; DNA: TGTGCCAGCAGCCAAGATCGGCCTAGCGGGGGGCTCCAGTACTTC; CDR3: CASSQDRPSGGLQYF
D: -; V: TRBV6-2/TRBV6-3; J: TRBJ1-5; size: -; DNA: TGTGCCAGCAGTTACTCCCACAGTAATAATCAGCCCCAGCATTTT; CDR3: CASSYSHSNNQPQHF